Shown below are 22 T cell receptor beta chains from a single sample sequenced in a study of T-cell reconstitution after alpha-beta-depleted transplantation in children. Preparation of the TCRbeta library was carried out with unique molecular identifiers. Each CDR3 protein gets one entry after TCRdb re-called the PCR reads with MiXCR. This sample carries under 300,000 distinct CDR3 sequences, 11% of them seen once, and the ten largest clones take around 20%. The material was peripheral blood, obtained 180 days after TCRalphabeta/CD19-depleted stem cell transplant. The receptors were gathered from a male patient between 2 and 10 years old who had a stem cell transplant for chronic granulomatous disease, so the T cells may come from the graft donor.

The chain carries TRBV30 and TRBJ1-4, with D perhaps TRBD1 (5 bases). V was pared by 4 bases and J by 5 bases, with 14 bases between. CDR1 GTSNPN and CDR2 SVGIG come from the germline V gene (reference sequence). The CDR3 runs to 14 residues. CDR3 protein: CAWTLPGRNEKLFF. CDR3 DNA sequence: TGTGCCTGGACCCTCCCGGGACGGAATGAAAAACTGTTTTTT.

Ten or more counts support this clonotype. The rearrangement uses TRBV11-2 and TRBJ2-7, with D possibly matching TRBD2 (5 bases). Germline V gene lookup returns CDR1 SGHAT and CDR2 FQNNGV. CDR3 size: 18 residues. V was clipped by 5 bases and J by 3 bases, with 26 bases between them. The CDR3 DNA reads as TGTGCCAGCAGCCCCCGATTTAAACTTAGGACTGTTAACTACGAGCAGTACTTC. Its protein product is CASSPRFKLRTVNYEQYF.

This clonotype was found many times. The rearrangement uses TRBV10-2 and TRBJ2-4, with D perhaps being TRBD1 or TRBD2 (5 bases each). V was pared by 5 bases and J by 1 base, with 12 bases between. The germline CDR1 and CDR2 sequences are WSHSY and SAAADI. CDR3 length equals 15 residues. CDR3 residues: CASSRDPKAKNIQYF. CDR3 DNA sequence: TGCGCCAGCAGTCGGGACCCCAAGGCCAAAAACATTCAGTACTTC.

This clonotype was counted ten times or more. V usage is TRBV4-2 and J usage is TRBJ2-7, with TRBD1 as a possible D gene (5 bases). Germline V gives CDR1 LGHNA, CDR2 YNFKEQ. The V end was cut by 0 bases, the J end by 0 bases, with 9 bases between. CDR3 size: 15 residues. This CDR3 reads CASSQDSDNSYEQYF. CDR3 in DNA: TGTGCCAGCAGCCAAGATTCGGACAACTCCTACGAGCAGTACTTC.

The rearrangement uses TRBV2 and TRBJ2-1, with 8 bases aligning to TRBD2. V dropped 8 bases and J dropped 7; count of bases not matched to a gene: 4. This CDR3 is built from 12 residues. Germline V gene data show CDR1 as SNHLY and CDR2 as FYNNEI. CDR3 coding DNA: TGTGCCAGCTCGCGACTAGCGAATGAGCAGTTCTTC. This sequence encodes CASSRLANEQFF.

At least ten counts were recorded for this clonotype. This chain connects TRBV15 to TRBJ2-2; D is perhaps TRBD2 (5 bases). The CDR3 length is 14 residues. Per the germline V gene, CDR1 is LNHNV and CDR2 is YYDKDF (reference sequence). Trimming stripped 0 bases from V and 10 bases from J, with 12 bases between. This CDR3 is CATSRDPGSAELFF. In DNA form, the CDR3 reads TGTGCCACCAGCAGAGATCCGGGGAGTGCGGAGCTGTTTTTT.

This rearrangement joins TRBV12-3 or TRBV12-4 to TRBJ1-5; TRBD1 matches 7 bases. Germline trimming cut 6 bases from V and 3 bases from J; bases unmatched to any gene: 8. This CDR3 is built from 15 residues. This chain's CDR3 is CASRLLGQLNQPQHF. The CDR3 region has the DNA TGTGCCAGCAGGCTCCTGGGACAGCTCAATCAGCCCCAGCATTTT.

DNA for the CDR3: TGTGCCAGCAGCCGCGAAACTCCCTCCTATAATTCACCCCTCCACTTT. It codes for CASSRETPSYNSPLHF. The chain links TRBV7-2 to TRBJ1-6; D remains unclear. Trimming took 5 bases from V and 0 from J, leaving 11 bases between them. The CDR3 contains 16 residues. In germline, CDR1 is SGHTA, CDR2 FQGNSA.

Details on this clonotype: An end of the junction does not agree with germline; a read error may underlie this. V gene TRBV6-6 combines with J gene TRBJ2-4; D remains unclear. Germline V gene data show CDR1 as MNHNY and CDR2 as SVGAGI (reference sequence). This CDR3 spans 13 amino acids. The CDR3 sequence is CPSSYFDENIQYF. DNA of the CDR3: TGTCCCAGCAGCTACTTCGACGAAAACATTCAGTACTTC.

This clonotype was counted at least ten times. This sequence joins TRBV27 and TRBJ2-7, with 16 positions matching TRBD2. The CDR3 is made up of 13 amino acids. V shed 6 bases and J 11 bases; nucleotides not matched to a gene: 4. CDR1 and CDR2 from the germline V gene are MNHEY and SMNVEV (reference sequence). The CDR3 DNA reads TGTGCCAGCAGCGGGACTAGCGGGAGGGCAGAGTACTTC. As protein: CASSGTSGRAEYF.

The rearrangement uses TRBV12-3 or TRBV12-4 and TRBJ1-1, with a possible D match to TRBD1 (5 bases). The CDR3 is 14 residues long. V was clipped by 1 base and J by 7 bases, with 13 bases between them. CDR3 sequence: CASSLVAGVGEAFF. Written as DNA, the CDR3 is TGTGCCAGCAGTTTAGTTGCGGGGGTGGGTGAAGCTTTCTTT.

This clonotype was counted at least ten times. V usage is TRBV21-1 and J usage is TRBJ1-5. TRBV21-1 is a documented pseudogene. The CDR3 has 15 amino acids. CDR3 in DNA: TGTGCCAGCAGCAAAGTTGCTAGGGTAGGTCAGCCCCAGCATTTT. Translation gives CASSKVARVGQPQHF.

This clonotype occurred many times. At one boundary the junction diverges from the germline segment, which might be a read error. The chain has TRBV7-7 and TRBJ2-1; no reliable D call. The CDR3 contains 15 residues. Germline CDR1 reads SSHAT; CDR2 reads FNYEAQ (reference sequence). Here the CDR3 DNA reads TGTGCTAGCAGCTTGCAGACGACCAACCCAAGAAAGCAGTTCTTC. It translates to CASSLQTTNPRKQFF.

Many counts were recorded for this clonotype. The chain recombines TRBV11-3 with TRBJ2-5, with 11 bases lining up with TRBD2. V lost 3 bases, J lost 3 bases, and 3 bases stayed unmatched. CDR3 length: 15 residues. The germline gives CDR1 SGHNT, CDR2 YENEEA. CDR3 sequence reads: CASSFSLAGEETQYF. CDR3 sequence (DNA): TGTGCCAGCAGCTTCTCACTAGCGGGAGAAGAGACCCAGTACTTC.

This clonotype came up many times. The chain carries TRBV25-1 and TRBJ2-7; 7 bases are a match to TRBD1. Unmatched junction bases numbered 4, after V lost 6 bases and J lost 5 bases. The CDR3 runs 12 residues. Germline V CDR1 and CDR2: MGHDK, SYGVNS. CDR3 coding DNA: TGTGCCAGCAGGACTGACAGGGACGAGCAGTACTTC. Translated, it gives CASRTDRDEQYF.

This clonotype was counted only a few times. V gene TRBV29-1 combines with J gene TRBJ2-1, with 11 positions matching TRBD2. The germline V gene has CDR1 SQVTM and CDR2 ANQGSEA. CDR3 length: 14 amino acids. Trimming cost V 7 bases and J 6 bases; bases outside gene matches: 8. CDR3: CSARGLAAINEQFF. CDR3 DNA: TGCAGCGCCAGGGGACTAGCGGCGATCAATGAGCAGTTCTTC.

The table lists this clonotype with many counts. V is TRBV6-2 or TRBV6-3 and J is TRBJ2-3; TRBD2 matches at 13 bases. From germline, CDR1 is MNHEY and CDR2 SVGEGT. This CDR3 is 17 amino acids long. V trimming: 5 bases; J trimming: 5 bases; junction bases outside the gene matches: 10. This chain's CDR3 is CASSRRLAGGLEDTQYF. DNA for the CDR3: TGTGCCAGCAGTCGACGACTAGCGGGGGGCCTGGAAGATACGCAGTATTTT.

Only a few counts were recorded for this clonotype. This chain uses TRBV2 with TRBJ2-2; D is unresolved. The CDR3 totals 14 residues. CDR1 and CDR2 (germline): SNHLY, FYNNEI. V gave up 6 bases and J gave up 7 bases, with 15 bases separating them. CDR3 DNA sequence: TGTGCCAGCAGATCCACCCCGGAGTACGGGGAGCTGTTTTTT. Its translation: CASRSTPEYGELFF.

This clonotype was seen repeatedly, ten times or more. The chain recombines TRBV18 with TRBJ2-7; D assignment may be TRBD1 or TRBD2 (5 bases each). The germline V gene encodes CDR1 KGHSH and CDR2 LQKENI. Trimming removed 6 bases from V and 7 bases from J, with 13 bases in between. The length of the CDR3 is 12 residues. In DNA, the CDR3 is TGTGCCAGCTCCCTCGGGACCCGGGAGCAGTACTTC. Its protein is CASSLGTREQYF.

Concerning this clonotype: This could be a read error, since a much larger clone is one nucleotide away. This chain uses TRBV28 with TRBJ2-1; 9 bases fit TRBD2. This CDR3 region has 14 residues. Germline assignment: CDR1 MDHEN and CDR2 SYDVKM. For the CDR3, the DNA is TGTGCCAGCAGGACTAGCGGCCGAATTCCTGAGCAGCTCTTC. Amino acid sequence: CASRTSGRIPEQLF.

This clonotype was recorded at least ten times. V and J are TRBV7-2 and TRBJ2-1; 10 bases are shared with TRBD2. This CDR3 contains 18 residues. V shed 0 bases and J 3 bases; nucleotides not matched to a gene: 8. Germline V gives CDR1 SGHTA, CDR2 FQGNSA. The CDR3 here is CASSLASSGRAVYNEQFF. The CDR3 region has the DNA TGTGCCAGCAGCTTAGCTTCCAGCGGGAGGGCCGTCTACAATGAGCAGTTCTTC.

This clonotype was observed a few times. The J gene is TRBJ2-7, the V gene TRBV6-1, with TRBD1 as a possible D gene (6 bases). Per the germline V gene, CDR1 is MNHNS and CDR2 is SASEGT. The CDR3 is made up of 15 amino acids. V lost 3 bases, J lost 0 bases, and 12 bases lay in between. The CDR3 sequence: CASSEGAGRSYEQYF. CDR3 DNA: TGTGCCAGCAGTGAGGGGGCAGGGCGCTCCTACGAGCAGTACTTC.